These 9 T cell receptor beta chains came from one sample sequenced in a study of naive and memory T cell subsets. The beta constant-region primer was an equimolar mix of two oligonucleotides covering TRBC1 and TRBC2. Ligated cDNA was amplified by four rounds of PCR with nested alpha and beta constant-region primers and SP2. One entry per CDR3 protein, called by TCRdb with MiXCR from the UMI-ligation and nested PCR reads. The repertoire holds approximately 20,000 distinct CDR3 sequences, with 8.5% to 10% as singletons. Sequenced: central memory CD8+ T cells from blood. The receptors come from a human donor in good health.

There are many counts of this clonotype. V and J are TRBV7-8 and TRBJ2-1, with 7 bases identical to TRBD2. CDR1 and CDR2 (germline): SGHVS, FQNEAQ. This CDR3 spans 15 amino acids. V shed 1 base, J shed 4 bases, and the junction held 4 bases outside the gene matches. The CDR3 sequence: CASSLVEAGYNEQFF. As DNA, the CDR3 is TGTGCCAGCAGCTTAGTGGAAGCGGGGTACAATGAGCAGTTCTTC. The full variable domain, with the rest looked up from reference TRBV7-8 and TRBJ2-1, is GAGVSQSPRYKVAKRGQDVALRCDPISGHVSLFWYQQALGQGPEFLTYFQNEAQLDKSGLPSDRFFAERPEGSVSTLKIQRTQQEDSAVYLCASSLVEAGYNEQFFGPGTRLTVL.

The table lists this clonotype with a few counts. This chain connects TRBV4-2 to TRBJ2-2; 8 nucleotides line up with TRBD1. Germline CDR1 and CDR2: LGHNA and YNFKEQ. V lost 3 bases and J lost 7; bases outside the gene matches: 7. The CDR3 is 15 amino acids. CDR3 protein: CASSQTDREVGELFF. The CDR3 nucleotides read TGTGCCAGCAGCCAGACGGACAGGGAAGTCGGGGAGCTGTTTTTT.

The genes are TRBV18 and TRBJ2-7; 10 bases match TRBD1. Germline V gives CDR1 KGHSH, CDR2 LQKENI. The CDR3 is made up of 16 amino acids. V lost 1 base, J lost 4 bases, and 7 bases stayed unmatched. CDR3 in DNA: TGTGCCAGCTCACCACAGGCCGGGACAGGGGATTACGAGCAGTACTTC. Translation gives CASSPQAGTGDYEQYF. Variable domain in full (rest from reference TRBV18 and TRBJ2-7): NAGVMQNPRHLVRRRGQEARLRCSPMKGHSHVYWYRQLPEEGLKFMVYLQKENIIDESGMPKERFSAEFPKEGPSILRIQQVVRGDSAAYFCASSPQAGTGDYEQYFGPGTRLTVT.

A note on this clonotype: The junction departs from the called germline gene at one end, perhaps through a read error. The CDR3: CASSTPEMGEPIF. CDR3 DNA sequence: TGTGCCAGCAGTACCCCCGAGATGGGGGAACCGATCTTT. The V gene is TRBV6-5, the J gene TRBJ2-2; D may correspond to TRBD1 or TRBD2 (5 bases each). CDR1 MNHEY and CDR2 SVGAGI come from the germline V gene. This CDR3 contains 13 residues.

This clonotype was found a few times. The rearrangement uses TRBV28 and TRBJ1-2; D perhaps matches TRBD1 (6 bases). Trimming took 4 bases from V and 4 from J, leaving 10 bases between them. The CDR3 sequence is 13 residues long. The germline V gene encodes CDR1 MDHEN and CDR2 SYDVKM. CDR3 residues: CASSSQGPYGYTF. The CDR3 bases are TGTGCCAGCAGTTCACAGGGTCCCTATGGCTACACCTTC.

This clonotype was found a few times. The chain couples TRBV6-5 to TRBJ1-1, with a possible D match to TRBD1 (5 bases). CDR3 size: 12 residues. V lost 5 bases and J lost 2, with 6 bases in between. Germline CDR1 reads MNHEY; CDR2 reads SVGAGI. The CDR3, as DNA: TGTGCCAGCAGTGACAGTAACACTGAAGCTTTCTTT. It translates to CASSDSNTEAFF.

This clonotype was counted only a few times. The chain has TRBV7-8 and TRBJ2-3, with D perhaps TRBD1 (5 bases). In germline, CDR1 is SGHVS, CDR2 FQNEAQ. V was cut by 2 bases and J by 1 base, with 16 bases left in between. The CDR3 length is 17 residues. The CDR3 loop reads CASSLSGQEWGTDTQYF. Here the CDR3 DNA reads TGTGCCAGCAGCTTATCCGGACAAGAGTGGGGCACAGATACGCAGTATTTT.

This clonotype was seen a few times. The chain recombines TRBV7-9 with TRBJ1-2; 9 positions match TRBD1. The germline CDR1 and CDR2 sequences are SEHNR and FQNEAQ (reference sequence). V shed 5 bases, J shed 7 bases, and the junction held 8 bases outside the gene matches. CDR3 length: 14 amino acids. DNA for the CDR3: TGTGCCAGCAGCACCGGGACAGGGATCGGTGGCTACACCTTC. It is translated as CASSTGTGIGGYTF.

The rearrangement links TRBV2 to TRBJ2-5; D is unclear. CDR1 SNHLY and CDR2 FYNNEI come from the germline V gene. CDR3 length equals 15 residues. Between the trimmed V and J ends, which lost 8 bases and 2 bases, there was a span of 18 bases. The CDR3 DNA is TGTGCCAGCGGATGGAGTATGGTGACACAAGAGACCCAGTACTTC. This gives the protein CASGWSMVTQETQYF.